The rows below give T cell receptor beta chains drawn from one sample of a study of siplizumab effects on memory and regulatory T cells. Sequenced by immunoSEQ multiplex PCR; TCRdb stores in-frame clones only, minus some. The sample lists under 140,000 clones, roughly 89% occurring once. Sequences were obtained from CD4+ T cells sorted from blood. Source of these receptors: a human donor in good health. Both conserved end residues are part of each CDR3. A D gene is named only where the DNA matches it firmly. Not every row has a clone size; where given, it reads once, few, many or a size class.

TRBJ2-7 TRBV6-5 NA once CASSGGLSSYEQYF TGTGCCAGCAGTGGGGGACTGAGCTCCTACGAGCAGTACTTC
TRBJ2-7 TRBV5-6 NA NA CASSSRGYEQYF TGTGCCAGCAGCTCCCGGGGGTACGAGCAGTACTTC
TRBJ1-1 TRBV19 NA NA CASTPRWILSTEAFF TGTGCCAGTACCCCCCGGTGGATTTTGAGCACTGAAGCTTTCTTT
TRBJ2-7 TRBV6-5 TRBD1 NA CASSRIRGSYEQYF TGTGCCAGCAGTAGAATCAGGGGGTCCTACGAGCAGTACTTC
TRBJ1-3 TRBV6-6 NA NA CASSYDSGTAIYF TGTGCCAGCAGTTATGACTCGGGGACCGCCATATATTTT
TRBJ2-1 TRBV7-2 NA NA CASSLLGGPEEQFF TGTGCCAGCAGCTTATTGGGGGGGCCAGAAGAGCAGTTCTTC
TRBJ1-1 TRBV18 NA NA CASSPQEGRMNTEAFF TGTGCCAGCTCACCTCAGGAGGGACGGATGAACACTGAAGCTTTCTTT
TRBJ2-5 TRBV19 TRBD2 NA CASRISGSETQYF TGTGCCAGTAGAATTAGCGGGAGCGAGACCCAGTACTTC
TRBJ2-7 TRBV18 NA NA CASSPGQGLSYEQYF TGTGCCAGCTCACCAGGGCAGGGTCTCTCCTACGAGCAGTACTTC
TRBJ2-2 TRBV10-3 TRBD2 NA CAITPGLANTGELFF TGTGCCATCACCCCGGGACTAGCGAACACCGGGGAGCTGTTTTTT
TRBJ1-2 TRBV4-1 NA NA CASSHGLGNSGNGYTF TGCGCCAGCAGCCACGGTCTGGGGAACTCAGGGAATGGCTACACCTTC
TRBJ1-4 TRBV14 NA NA CASSPRVGSNEKLFF TGTGCCAGCAGCCCCAGGGTAGGGTCTAATGAAAAACTGTTTTTT
TRBJ1-2 TRBV30 NA NA CAWSVPEESGDVYTF TGTGCCTGGAGTGTACCTGAGGAGTCCGGTGATGTTTACACCTTC
TRBJ2-7 TRBV19 NA NA CASSPNGGSYEQYF TGTGCCAGTAGCCCAAACGGGGGTAGCTACGAGCAGTACTTC
TRBJ2-1 TRBV18 NA NA CASSPGGHEQFF TGTGCCAGCTCACCTGGGGGACATGAGCAGTTCTTC
TRBJ1-2 TRBV27 TRBD1 NA CASGQGVWANYGYTF TGTGCCAGCGGACAGGGTGTTTGGGCTAACTATGGCTACACCTTC
TRBJ2-1 TRBV9 TRBD2 NA CASSEGLADYNEQFF TGTGCCAGCAGCGAGGGACTAGCAGACTACAATGAGCAGTTCTTC
TRBJ2-7 TRBV6-6 TRBD1 few CASRTTGGSPEQYF TGTGCCAGCAGGACCACAGGGGGCTCCCCCGAGCAGTACTTC
TRBJ2-7 TRBV5-1 NA NA CASSLAATAGFNEQYF TGCGCCAGCAGCTTGGCAGCGACAGCCGGTTTCAACGAGCAGTACTTC
TRBJ2-1 TRBV27 NA NA CASSPQGEYNEQFF TGTGCCAGCAGTCCCCAGGGAGAATACAATGAGCAGTTCTTC
TRBJ1-3 TRBV6-5 TRBD1 NA CASSPQGAPGNTIYF TGTGCCAGCAGTCCACAGGGGGCCCCTGGAAACACCATATATTTT
TRBJ1-5 TRBV5-6 NA NA CASSLGGWGSNQPQHF TGTGCCAGCAGCTTGGGCGGTTGGGGAAGCAATCAGCCCCAGCATTTT
TRBJ2-7 TRBV7-6 TRBD1 NA CASSFPDRDEQYF TGTGCCAGCAGCTTCCCGGACAGGGACGAGCAGTACTTC
TRBJ1-1 TRBV6-5 NA few CASTTGSLKAFF TGTGCCAGCACCACGGGAAGCTTGAAGGCTTTCTTT
TRBJ2-7 TRBV5-1 TRBD1 NA CASSAGTGGGSYEQYF TGCGCCAGCAGCGCCGGGACAGGGGGCGGCTCCTACGAGCAGTACTTC
TRBJ2-4 TRBV7-2 NA few CASSLVLVTGIAKNIQYF TGTGCCAGCAGCTTAGTTTTGGTGACGGGGATAGCCAAAAACATTCAGTACTTC
TRBJ2-3 TRBV5-1 TRBD2 NA CASSLDPSGATDTQYF TGCGCCAGCAGCTTGGACCCTAGCGGGGCAACAGATACGCAGTATTTT
TRBJ2-4 TRBV7-8 NA NA CASSLRAGERVSAKNIQYF TGTGCCAGCAGCTTAAGGGCAGGGGAAAGAGTTAGCGCCAAAAACATTCAGTACTTC
TRBJ2-4 TRBV5-6 TRBD2 NA CASSPGLAYIQYF TGTGCCAGCAGCCCGGGACTAGCTTACATTCAGTACTTC
TRBJ2-3 TRBV7-9 NA NA CASSLDGRVSTDTQYF TGTGCCAGCAGCTTAGACGGTAGGGTGAGCACAGATACGCAGTATTTT
TRBJ1-5 TRBV10-3 TRBD1 NA CAISDRGQPQHF TGTGCCATCAGCGACAGGGGTCAGCCCCAGCATTTT
TRBJ2-5 TRBV11-3 TRBD2 NA CASSPGTRHQETQYF TGTGCCAGCAGCCCCGGGACTAGACATCAAGAGACCCAGTACTTC
TRBJ2-1 TRBV27 TRBD2 NA CASSYIRGGYNEQFF TGTGCCAGCAGTTATATTCGGGGGGGATACAATGAGCAGTTCTTC
TRBJ2-3 TRBV27 NA NA CASSLRDLLADTQYF TGTGCCAGCAGCCTAAGGGACCTCCTGGCAGATACGCAGTATTTT
TRBJ2-2 TRBV5-1 TRBD2 NA CASQRGPNTGELFF TGCGCCAGTCAGCGGGGCCCAAACACCGGGGAGCTGTTTTTT
TRBJ1-5 TRBV18 TRBD1 NA CASSIGQGVNQPQHF TGTGCCAGCTCAATCGGACAGGGGGTCAATCAGCCCCAGCATTTT
TRBJ1-1 TRBV2 NA NA CASSGGTMNTEAFF TGTGCCAGCAGTGGCGGGACCATGAACACTGAAGCTTTCTTT
TRBJ2-5 TRBV5-6 NA NA CASSSLVGETQYF TGTGCCAGCAGCTCCTTAGTAGGAGAGACCCAGTACTTC
TRBJ1-2 TRBV30 NA NA CAWSPHEGGYGYTF TGTGCCTGGAGCCCACACGAGGGTGGCTATGGCTACACCTTC
TRBJ1-1 TRBV7-3 TRBD1 NA CASSLQGARTEAFF TGTGCCAGCAGCTTACAGGGGGCGCGCACTGAAGCTTTCTTT
TRBJ2-2 TRBV11-3 NA NA CASSFGQGHNTGELFF TGTGCCAGCAGCTTTGGGCAGGGTCATAACACCGGGGAGCTGTTTTTT
TRBJ2-4 TRBV6-1 TRBD1 NA CASSYIQGIQYF TGTGCCAGCAGTTATATACAGGGGATTCAGTACTTC
TRBJ1-4 TRBV5-1 TRBD1 NA CASRLQGAATNEKLFF TGCGCCAGCAGGCTACAGGGGGCTGCAACTAATGAAAAACTGTTTTTT
TRBJ1-5 TRBV7-2 NA NA CASSRARGDQPQHF TGTGCCAGCAGCAGGGCCCGCGGGGATCAGCCCCAGCATTTT
TRBJ1-4 TRBV6-1 NA NA CASSEATGLIGTNEKLFF TGTGCCAGCAGTGAAGCTACAGGGTTAATCGGGACTAATGAAAAACTGTTTTTT